The 26 T cell receptor beta chains given below trace back to one sample, sequenced in a study of blood T cell repertoires in COVID-19. The repertoire was sequenced with immunoSEQ multiplex PCR; TCRdb's copy has only in-frame clones and lacks some. The sample shows some 50,000 clones, 65% to 90% of them seen only once. The sequenced sample consisted of peripheral blood. The source of these receptors is a man in his forties or fifties with acute or convalescent COVID-19.

The genes are TRBV6-5 and TRBJ1-3, with D perhaps matching TRBD1 (6 bases). The germline gives CDR1 MNHEY, CDR2 SVGAGI. Trimming cost V 11 bases and J 0 bases, with 11 bases left between them. This CDR3 region has 13 residues. CDR3 amino acids: CAAQGSSGNTIYF. CDR3 nucleotides: TGTGCCGCCCAGGGGAGCTCTGGAAACACCATATATTTT.

The rearrangement joins TRBV7-6 to TRBJ1-2; D gene unclear. V gave up 5 bases and J gave up 8 bases, with 18 bases separating them. Per the germline V gene, CDR1 is SGHVS and CDR2 is FNYEAQ. The CDR3 contains 14 residues. In DNA, the CDR3 is TGTGCCAGCAGCCAAGTGGAGGGAAGGAAGGGCTACACCTTC. This translates into CASSQVEGRKGYTF.

This clone was recorded only once. The chain uses TRBV27 and TRBJ1-1; D is ambiguous. The germline V gene has CDR1 MNHEY and CDR2 SMNVEV (reference sequence). V lost 2 bases to trimming and J lost 4 bases, with 8 bases between them. CDR3 size: 13 residues. The CDR3 DNA is TGTGCCAGCAGTTTAGAGGTCTCCACTGAAGCTTTCTTT. It is translated as CASSLEVSTEAFF.

Turning to this clone: An end of the junction does not agree with germline; a read error may underlie this. This rearrangement joins TRBV14 to TRBJ2-7, with TRBD2 as a possible D gene (6 bases). Germline V gives CDR1 SGHDN, CDR2 FVKESK. The CDR3 has 14 amino acids. The CDR3 loop is CASSQGRVMTGPHF. The DNA of the CDR3 is TGTGCCAGCAGCCAAGGGAGGGTAATGACGGGCCCCCACTTC.

This sequence joins TRBV4-1 and TRBJ1-5; D possibly corresponds to TRBD1 (6 bases). The CDR3 extends over 16 amino acids. The V gene's germline CDR1 is MGHRA and CDR2 YSYEKL. Trimming shortened V by 0 bases and J by 11 bases, and 20 bases separated the two germline ends. CDR3 sequence (DNA): TGCGCCAGCAGCCAAGACGGAGGAGGGGGGGGCACTTCCCAGCATTTT. Protein: CASSQDGGGGGTSQHF.

This clone was recorded only once. The J gene is TRBJ2-1, the V gene TRBV5-4, with D possibly TRBD2 on 6 matching bases. CDR1 and CDR2 (germline): SGHNT, YYREEE (reference sequence). CDR3 length: 16 amino acids. V was shortened by 2 bases and J by 1 base, with 13 bases between the two germline ends. Written as DNA, the CDR3 is TGTGCCAGCAGCTTCAGTCGCGGGATGTCCTACAATGAGCAGTTCTTC. Amino acid sequence: CASSFSRGMSYNEQFF.

This chain uses TRBV5-5 with TRBJ1-2; D not resolved. Germline assignment: CDR1 SGHKS and CDR2 YYEKEE (reference sequence). V was trimmed by 3 bases and J by 7 bases, leaving 16 bases between them. This CDR3 has 14 amino acids. Here the CDR3 reads CASSWGVTESGYTF. The CDR3 DNA is TGTGCCAGCAGCTGGGGAGTCACGGAGTCTGGCTACACCTTC.

The chain has TRBV10-3 and TRBJ1-2; D possibly corresponds to TRBD1 (6 bases). Trimming shortened V by 4 bases and J by 1 base, and 16 bases separated the two germline ends. The CDR3 loop spans 16 amino acids. Germline loops: CDR1 ENHRY, CDR2 SYGVKD. The CDR3 loop reads CAISALRQANNYGYTF. The CDR3 DNA reads as TGTGCCATCAGTGCCCTTCGACAGGCTAATAACTATGGCTACACCTTC.

The J gene is TRBJ1-2, the V gene TRBV5-6; possible D gene TRBD1, 5 bases. The CDR3 totals 18 residues. The germline gives CDR1 SGHDT, CDR2 YYEEEE. Trimming shortened V by 4 bases and J by 0 bases, and 22 bases separated the two germline ends. For the CDR3, the DNA is TGTGCCAGCAGCCCCTTATGGGGAGGGGTGAGGGCTAACTATGGCTACACCTTC. This translates into CASSPLWGGVRANYGYTF.

CDR3 nucleotides: TGTGCCAGCAGCCCAGCGAGTGGGGCGGGAGGGCTGTTTTTT. This sequence encodes CASSPASGAGGLFF. The chain recombines TRBV3-1 (or the pseudogene TRBV3-2) with TRBJ2-2, with 8 bases aligning to TRBD2. Per germline, CDR1 LGHDT and CDR2 YNNKEL (reference sequence). V dropped 4 bases and J dropped 13; count of bases not matched to a gene: 11. The CDR3 totals 14 residues.

V is TRBV14 and J is TRBJ2-5; 11 bases line up with TRBD1. The V and J ends lost 2 bases and 1 base, in that order; junction bases with no gene match: 3. Germline V gene sequence: CDR1 SGHDN, CDR2 FVKESK. The CDR3 covers 16 residues. CDR3: CASSQYGTGGQETQYF. In DNA form, the CDR3 reads TGTGCCAGCAGCCAATACGGGACAGGGGGCCAAGAGACCCAGTACTTC.

The genes are TRBV10-2 and TRBJ2-7; perhaps TRBD1 as D (5 bases). V shed 2 bases and J shed 4 bases, with 6 bases lying between them. The CDR3 has 12 residues. Germline CDR1 and CDR2: WSHSY and SAAADI. The CDR3: CASSENRYEQYF. The CDR3 DNA reads TGCGCCAGCAGTGAGAACAGGTACGAGCAGTACTTC.

V usage is TRBV18 and J usage is TRBJ2-3; TRBD2 might be the D (6 bases). Germline CDR1 is KGHSH and CDR2 is LQKENI. With 3 bases removed from V and 1 base from J, the gap between germline ends came to 8 bases. This CDR3 is built from 14 residues. CDR3: CASSPKRGTDTQYF. In DNA form, the CDR3 reads TGTGCCAGCTCACCCAAGCGGGGCACAGATACGCAGTATTTT.

This clone was found a few times. This rearrangement joins TRBV12-5 to TRBJ1-1, with a possible D match to TRBD1 (5 bases). In germline, CDR1 is LGHNT, CDR2 FRNRAP. The CDR3 runs to 14 residues. Trimming cost V 4 bases and J 3 bases, with 12 bases left between them. CDR3 in DNA: TGTGCTAGTGGTTCCGGTGGGGGGTACACTGAAGCTTTCTTT. This gives the protein CASGSGGGYTEAFF.

The rearrangement uses TRBV7-3 and TRBJ2-2; D possibly corresponds to TRBD1 (5 bases). CDR1 SGHTA and CDR2 FQGTGA come from the germline V gene. With 2 bases removed from V and 1 base from J, the gap between germline ends came to 8 bases. This CDR3 comprises 15 residues. The CDR3 loop reads CASSLYQGNTGELFF. The CDR3 region has the DNA TGTGCCAGCAGCTTATATCAGGGGAACACCGGGGAGCTGTTTTTT.

The chain has TRBV15 and TRBJ2-4; 8 bases agree with TRBD1. Losses at the gene ends were 0 bases for V and 3 bases for J; bases not matched to a gene: 7. The CDR3 length is 17 residues. The germline V gene has CDR1 LNHNV and CDR2 YYDKDF (reference sequence). In nucleotides, the CDR3 is TGTGCCACCAGCAGAGATCTCCAGGGGGCTGGCAAAAACATTCAGTACTTC. Encoded protein: CATSRDLQGAGKNIQYF.

This chain joins TRBV10-3 and TRBJ2-1; TRBD1 agrees at 10 bases. The CDR3 contains 14 residues. Germline values: CDR1 ENHRY, CDR2 SYGVKD. Trimming removed 6 bases from V and 6 bases from J; junction bases left unmatched: 5. CDR3 nucleotide sequence: TGTGCCATCAGGGGACAGGGGCCTTTCAATGAGCAGTTCTTC. It yields the protein CAIRGQGPFNEQFF.

CDR3 region: CASSLLSGVGNGYTF. The CDR3 DNA reads TGTGCCAGCAGCCTTCTCTCAGGGGTGGGGAATGGCTACACCTTC. The chain recombines TRBV7-2 with TRBJ1-2, with D maybe TRBD1 (6 bases). The CDR3 runs to 15 residues. Germline CDR1 is SGHTA and CDR2 is FQGNSA. V dropped 5 bases and J dropped 6 bases, with 19 bases sitting between them. Full variable domain (outside the CDR3, taken from reference TRBV7-2 and TRBJ1-2): GAGVSQSPSNKVTEKGKDVELRCDPISGHTALYWYRQSLGQGLEFLIYFQGNSAPDKSGLPSDRFSAERTGGSVSTLTIQRTQQEDSAVYLCASSLLSGVGNGYTFGSGTRLTVV.

The V call is TRBV7-6, the J call TRBJ1-1; possible D gene TRBD1, 5 bases. The CDR3 contains 14 residues. Trimming left V 5 bases short and J 3 bases short, with 13 bases between. CDR1 SGHVS and CDR2 FNYEAQ come from the germline V gene. The CDR3 nucleotides read TGTGCCAGCAGCCCGGGGACGGGGGACACTGAAGCTTTCTTT. Residues: CASSPGTGDTEAFF.

The chain links TRBV19 to TRBJ1-2, with 11 positions matching TRBD1. CDR1 and CDR2 (germline): LNHDA, SQIVND (reference sequence). After removal of 9 bases from V and 8 bases from J, the junction contained 8 bases not matched to a gene. The CDR3 sequence is 13 residues long. The chain's CDR3 is CASGDRGAYGYTF. The CDR3 DNA is TGTGCCAGCGGGGACAGGGGGGCTTACGGCTACACCTTC.

The rearrangement uses TRBV6-5 and TRBJ1-1; TRBD1 matches at 8 bases. CDR3 size: 14 residues. V shed 4 bases and J 8 bases; nucleotides not matched to a gene: 9. From germline, CDR1 is MNHEY and CDR2 SVGAGI. The DNA for the CDR3 is TGTGCCAGCAGTTCATTCATAGGGACAGGCGAAGCTTTCTTT. Amino acid sequence: CASSSFIGTGEAFF.

In this sample, this clone turned up once. V usage is TRBV30 and J usage is TRBJ1-5; D gene ambiguous. V gave up 4 bases and J gave up 0 bases, with 7 bases separating them. Germline lookup yields CDR1 GTSNPN and CDR2 SVGIG (reference sequence). This CDR3 has 13 residues. CDR3 loop: CAWTLGSNQPQHF. In nucleotides, the CDR3 is TGTGCCTGGACCCTAGGTAGCAATCAGCCCCAGCATTTT. Filled out from reference TRBV30 and TRBJ1-5, the complete variable domain reads SQTIHQWPATLVQPVGSPLSLECTVEGTSNPNLYWYRQAAGRGLQLLFYSVGIGQISSEVPQNLSASRPQDRQFILSSKKLLLSDSGFYLCAWTLGSNQPQHFGDGTRLSIL.

The V call is TRBV24-1, the J call TRBJ1-5; no definite D call. Germline CDR1 and CDR2: KGHDR and SFDVKD. The V and J ends lost 12 bases and 0 bases respectively, with 8 bases between them. The CDR3 covers 12 residues. As DNA, the CDR3 is TGTGCCTCCTCTTATAGCAATCAGCCCCAGCATTTT. Its translation is CASSYSNQPQHF.

The chain couples TRBV5-4 to TRBJ1-2, with 7 nucleotides matching TRBD1. CDR1 and CDR2 (germline): SGHNT, YYREEE (reference sequence). The CDR3 contains 16 residues. V was clipped by 0 bases and J by 3 bases; unmatched bases: 8. CDR3 residues: CASSLVTGQSHYGYTF. In nucleotides, the CDR3 is TGTGCCAGCAGCTTGGTCACGGGACAGTCCCACTATGGCTACACCTTC.

This chain uses TRBV29-1 with TRBJ1-2; possibly TRBD1 for D (6 bases). The CDR3 covers 13 residues. V shed 5 bases and J shed 4 bases, with 14 bases lying between them. Per the germline V gene, CDR1 is SQVTM and CDR2 is ANQGSEA. CDR3 DNA sequence: TGCAGCGTTACACGGACAGACTCCTATGGCTACACCTTC. This translates into CSVTRTDSYGYTF.

The table lists this clone with a count of one. The chain uses TRBV24-1 and TRBJ2-7; the match to TRBD2 covers 8 bases. The CDR3 sequence is 13 residues long. CDR1 is KGHDR and CDR2 is SFDVKD in the germline V gene. Unmatched junction bases numbered 6, after V lost 7 bases and J lost 5 bases. The CDR3, as DNA: TGTGCCACCAGGCGGGGGGCTGGTAACGAGCAGTACTTC. It encodes CATRRGAGNEQYF.